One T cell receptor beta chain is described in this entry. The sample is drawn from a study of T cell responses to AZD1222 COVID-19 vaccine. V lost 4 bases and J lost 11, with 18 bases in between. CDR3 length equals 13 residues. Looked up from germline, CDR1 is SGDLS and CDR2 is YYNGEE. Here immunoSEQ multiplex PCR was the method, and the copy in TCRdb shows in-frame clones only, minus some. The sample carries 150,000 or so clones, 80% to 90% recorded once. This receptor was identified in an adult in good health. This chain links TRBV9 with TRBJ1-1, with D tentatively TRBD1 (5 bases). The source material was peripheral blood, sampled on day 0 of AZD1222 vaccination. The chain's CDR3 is CASSRRRDGEAFF. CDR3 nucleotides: TGTGCCAGCAGCAGGCGACGGGACGGGGAGGCTTTCTTT. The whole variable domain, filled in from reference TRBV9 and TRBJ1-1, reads DSGVTQTPKHLITATGQRVTLRCSPRSGDLSVYWYQQSLDQGLQFLIQYYNGEERAKGNILERFSAQQFPDLHSELNLSSLELGDSALYFCASSRRRDGEAFFGQGTRLTVV.